Listed here is a single TCR beta chain. The data belong to a study of blood T cell repertoires in COVID-19. Trimming removed 2 bases at V and 0 bases at J, with 8 bases between. The CDR3 totals 14 residues. Germline CDR1 reads MNHEY; CDR2 reads SMNVEV (reference sequence). The table came from immunoSEQ multiplex PCR; TCRdb's copy has only in-frame clones and leaves some out. Of about 400,000 clones in the sample, around nine tenths were seen once. J is TRBJ2-7 and V is TRBV27; weak D call: TRBD2 (6 bases). Sequencing was done on a sample of peripheral blood. The source is a human donor in a cohort sampled during active COVID-19. The CDR3 protein is CASSLGLNSYEQYF. In nucleotides, the CDR3 is TGTGCCAGCAGTTTAGGACTAAACTCCTACGAGCAGTACTTC.